This T cell receptor (beta chain) was captured in a study of T cell responses to AZD1222 COVID-19 vaccine. Overall study results and limits: Two AZD1222 administrations were followed by greater Spike-specific TCR breadth and depth.

Profiled with immunoSEQ multiplex PCR; TCRdb holds only in-frame clones, not every one. The data contain approximately 300,000 clones, 90% to 95% of them singletons. Losses at the gene ends were 0 bases for V and 1 base for J; bases not matched to a gene: 3. Germline values: CDR1 SGHRS, CDR2 YFSETQ. This CDR3 spans 15 amino acids. Regarding this clone: The antigen is undetermined.

Second-dose groups at about 4 or about 12 weeks were pooled. This clonotype was obtained from an adult who received the AZD1222 COVID-19 vaccine. The sample consisted of peripheral blood, taken 28 days after the second AZD1222 dose. J is TRBJ1-2 and V is TRBV5-1, with 7 nucleotides matching TRBD1. The CDR3 sequence: CASSLEQGSNYGYTF. The CDR3 nucleotides are TGCGCCAGCAGCTTGGAACAGGGGAGTAACTATGGCTACACCTTC.